The entry below describes one T cell receptor (beta chain). Its antigen is still unknown. The data are from a study of cytomegalovirus exposure and HLA in healthy donors. PCR amplification relied on 60 Vbeta primers (plus 13 Jbeta primers). The method was immunoSEQ multiplex PCR; TCRdb's version includes in-frame clones alone and lacks a portion of them. The top ten hold approximately 3.1% of the sample, which has about 160,000 clones, 75% seen once. From germline, CDR1 is SGHRS and CDR2 YFSETQ. The J segment lost 2 bases and the V segment lost 4 bases, leaving 5 bases of the junction unmatched. The CDR3 runs 15 residues. Whole-study results and caveats: A further, later analysis showed that HLA-associated TCR beta chains (compared with equally common others) were more clonally expanded. The Asian-associated ancestry cluster reportedly had fewer N-insertions than the roughly 720-donor mean in a later analysis.

The chain links TRBV5-1 to TRBJ2-5, with 10 bases matching TRBD2. This receptor was obtained from a woman aged 45-65 years in good health and CMV-seropositive. Sequencing was done on a sample of PBMCs. CDR3 coding DNA: TGCGCCAGCAGCCCAGGACTAGCGGATCAAGAGACCCAGTACTTC. This gives the protein CASSPGLADQETQYF.